Listed here are 5 T cell receptor beta chains from one sample, sequenced in a study of T cell responses to AZD1222 COVID-19 vaccine. The repertoire was sequenced with immunoSEQ multiplex PCR; TCRdb's copy has only in-frame clones and lacks some. The sample holds around 78,000 clones, around four fifths seen once. The sample in question was peripheral blood, obtained on day 0 of AZD1222 vaccination. These receptors were obtained from an adult in good health.

The gene calls are TRBV25-1 and TRBJ2-5; D call uncertain. CDR1 is MGHDK and CDR2 is SYGVNS in the germline V gene. The CDR3 runs 12 residues. Trimming shortened V by 5 bases and J by 5 bases, and 9 bases separated the two germline ends. In DNA form, the CDR3 reads TGTGCCAGCAGTACTCAAGCGGAGACCCAGTACTTC. It yields the protein CASSTQAETQYF.

The rearrangement joins TRBV4-1 to TRBJ2-2; 7 nucleotides agree with TRBD2. The CDR3 extends over 16 amino acids. The V and J ends lost 5 bases and 5 bases, in that order; junction bases with no gene match: 11. The germline V gene encodes CDR1 MGHRA and CDR2 YSYEKL. Written as DNA, the CDR3 is TGCGCCAGCAGCTCCATGGCGGGAGTGAATACCGGGGAGCTGTTTTTT. It encodes CASSSMAGVNTGELFF.

This chain uses TRBV18 with TRBJ1-4; D gene ambiguous. CDR1 is KGHSH, CDR2 LQKENI, per germline. This CDR3 region has 17 residues. V lost 3 bases to trimming and J lost 0 bases, with 14 bases between them. The CDR3 loop reads CASSPSVAAATNEKLFF. For the CDR3, the DNA is TGTGCCAGCTCACCGTCGGTGGCGGCTGCAACTAATGAAAAACTGTTTTTT.

V gene TRBV19 combines with J gene TRBJ1-1, with a tentative D call TRBD1 (5 bases). From germline, CDR1 is LNHDA and CDR2 SQIVND (reference sequence). This CDR3 has 15 residues. V lost 9 bases, J lost 4 bases, and 21 bases lay in between. CDR3 nucleotides: TGTGCCAGCCTTATCGGAGGCGGGGGTGTCACTGAAGCTTTCTTT. Its protein is CASLIGGGGVTEAFF.

The J gene is TRBJ1-1, the V gene TRBV7-2; 7 nucleotides match TRBD1. This CDR3 is built from 14 residues. Germline V CDR1 and CDR2: SGHTA, FQGNSA. J lost 3 bases, V lost 1 base, and 2 bases had no gene match. Here the CDR3 reads CASSLGQGDTEAFF. DNA for the CDR3: TGTGCCAGCAGCTTAGGCCAGGGGGACACTGAAGCTTTCTTT.